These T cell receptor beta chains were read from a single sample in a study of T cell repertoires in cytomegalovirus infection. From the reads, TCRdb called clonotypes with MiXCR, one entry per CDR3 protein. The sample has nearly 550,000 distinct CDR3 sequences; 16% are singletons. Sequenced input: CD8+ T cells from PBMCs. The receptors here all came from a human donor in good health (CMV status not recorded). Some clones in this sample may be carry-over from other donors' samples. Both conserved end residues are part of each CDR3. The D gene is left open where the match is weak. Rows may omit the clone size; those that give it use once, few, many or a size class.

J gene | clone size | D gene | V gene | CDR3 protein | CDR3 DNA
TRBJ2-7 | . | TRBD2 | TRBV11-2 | CASSFWDGRIPYEQYF | TGTGCCAGCAGCTTTTGGGACGGGAGGATCCCCTACGAGCAGTACTTC
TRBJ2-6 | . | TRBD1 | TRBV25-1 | CASSGWVPGSGGAGANVLTF | TGTGCCAGCAGTGGATGGGTCCCAGGGTCAGGGGGCGCTGGGGCCAACGTCCTGACTTTC
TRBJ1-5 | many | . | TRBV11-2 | CASSLVGGGQPQHF | TGTGCCAGCAGCTTAGTGGGAGGGGGTCAGCCCCAGCATTTT
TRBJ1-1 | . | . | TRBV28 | CASSWLGENTEAFF | TGTGCCAGCAGTTGGCTGGGCGAGAACACTGAAGCTTTCTTT
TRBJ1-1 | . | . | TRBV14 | CASSQERPQRMNTEAFF | TGTGCCAGCAGCCAAGAGCGACCCCAACGGATGAACACTGAAGCTTTCTTT
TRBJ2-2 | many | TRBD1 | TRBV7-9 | CASSRAHRDRVTGELFF | TGTGCCAGCAGCCGCGCACACCGGGACAGGGTAACCGGGGAGCTGTTTTTT
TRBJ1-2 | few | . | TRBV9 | CASSPPEGFGYTF | TGTGCCAGCAGCCCGCCCGAGGGGTTTGGCTACACCTTC
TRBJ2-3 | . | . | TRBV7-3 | CASNYGTDTQYF | TGTGCCAGCAACTATGGCACAGATACGCAGTATTTT
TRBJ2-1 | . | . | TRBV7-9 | CASSLERLALSSYNEQFF | TGTGCCAGCAGCTTGGAACGACTTGCGCTAAGCTCCTACAATGAGCAGTTCTTC
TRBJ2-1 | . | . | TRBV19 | CASSIDRYNEQFF | TGTGCCAGTAGTATAGATAGATACAATGAGCAGTTCTTC
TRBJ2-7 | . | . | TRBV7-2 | CASSSRDMLYEQYF | TGTGCAAGCAGCTCCCGGGACATGTTGTACGAGCAGTACTTC
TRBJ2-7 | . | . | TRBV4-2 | CASSQRQGGEPYKYF | TGTGCCAGCAGCCAACGGCAAGGGGGGGAGCCCTATAAGTACTTC
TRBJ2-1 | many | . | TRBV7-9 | CASSLKGRASPYNEQFF | TGTGCCAGCAGCTTAAAAGGCAGAGCTAGCCCTTACAATGAGCAGTTCTTC
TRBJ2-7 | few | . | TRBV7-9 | CASSLGTGRGYEQYF | TGTGCCAGCAGCTTAGGGACAGGGAGGGGCTACGAGCAGTACTTC
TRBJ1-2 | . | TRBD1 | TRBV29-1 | CSVTNRDREGYGYTF | TGCAGCGTAACAAACCGGGACAGGGAGGGCTATGGCTACACCTTC
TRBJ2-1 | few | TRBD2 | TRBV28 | CASSLGDYYNEQFF | TGTGCCAGCAGTTTAGGGGACTACTACAATGAGCAGTTCTTC
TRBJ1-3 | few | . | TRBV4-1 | CASSPAGLGNTIYF | TGCGCCAGCAGCCCAGCAGGGTTGGGAAACACCATATATTTT
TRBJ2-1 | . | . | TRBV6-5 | CASGDSRRTNEQFF | TGTGCCAGCGGGGACTCCCGAAGAACCAATGAGCAGTTCTTC
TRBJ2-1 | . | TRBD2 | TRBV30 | CAWRSSGSIYEQFF | TGTGCCTGGAGAAGTAGCGGGAGTATCTATGAGCAGTTCTTC
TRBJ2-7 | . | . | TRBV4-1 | CASSHNCGDYEQYF | TGCGCCAGCAGCCATAATTGCGGGGACTACGAGCAGTACTTC
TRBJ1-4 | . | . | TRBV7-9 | CASSLPGGEKLFF | TGTGCCAGCAGCTTGCCTGGGGGAGAAAAACTGTTTTTT
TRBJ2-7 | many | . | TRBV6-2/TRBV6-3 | CASSYSRGIGEQYF | TGTGCCAGCAGTTACTCGAGAGGGATCGGCGAGCAGTACTTC
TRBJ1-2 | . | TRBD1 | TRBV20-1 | CSARDRGGSTRGYTF | TGCAGTGCACGGGACAGGGGCGGCTCGACAAGAGGCTACACCTTC
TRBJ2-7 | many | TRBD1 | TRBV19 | CASSRDRGLRSYEQYF | TGTGCCAGTAGTAGAGACAGGGGGCTTCGGTCCTACGAGCAGTACTTC
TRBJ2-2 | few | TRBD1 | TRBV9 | CASSIPRTGANTGELFF | TGTGCCAGCAGCATTCCTCGGACAGGCGCGAACACCGGGGAGCTGTTTTTT
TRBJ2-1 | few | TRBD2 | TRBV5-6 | CASSEGTSGGNEQFF | TGTGCCAGCAGCGAAGGGACTAGCGGGGGTAATGAGCAGTTCTTC
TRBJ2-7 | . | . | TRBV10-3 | CAISVNRNRSYEQYF | TGTGCCATCAGTGTAAATAGGAACCGATCCTACGAGCAGTACTTC
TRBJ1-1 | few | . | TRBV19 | CASSINPGYTEAFF | TGTGCCAGTAGTATAAATCCGGGCTACACTGAAGCTTTCTTT
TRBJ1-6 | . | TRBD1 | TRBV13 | CASSPGQRISPLHF | TGTGCCAGCAGCCCGGGACAGAGGATTTCACCCCTCCACTTT
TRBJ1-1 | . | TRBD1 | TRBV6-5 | CASSSPMTGLTEAFF | TGTGCCAGCAGTTCCCCCATGACAGGGTTGACTGAAGCTTTCTTT
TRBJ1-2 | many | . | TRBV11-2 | CASSFSQVNYGYTF | TGTGCCAGCAGCTTCTCTCAGGTTAACTATGGCTACACCTTC
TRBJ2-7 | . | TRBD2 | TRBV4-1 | CASSQGASGPFHEQYF | TGCGCCAGCAGCCAAGGGGCTAGCGGGCCTTTCCACGAGCAGTACTTC
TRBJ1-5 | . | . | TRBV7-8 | CASSKGESAQHF | TGTGCCAGCAGCAAAGGGGAATCAGCCCAGCATTTT
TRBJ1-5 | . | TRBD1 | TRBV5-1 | CASSPRTGQGQPQHF | TGCGCCAGCAGCCCGCGGACAGGGCAAGGGCAGCCCCAGCATTTT
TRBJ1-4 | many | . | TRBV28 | CASSPIPGEKLFF | TGTGCCAGCAGTCCCATTCCTGGTGAAAAACTGTTTTTT
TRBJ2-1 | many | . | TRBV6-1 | CASSDPGHNEQFF | TGTGCCAGCAGTGACCCGGGCCACAATGAGCAGTTCTTC
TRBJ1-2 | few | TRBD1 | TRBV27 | CASSLTGSPYGYTF | TGTGCCAGCAGTTTGACAGGGTCCCCCTATGGCTACACCTTC
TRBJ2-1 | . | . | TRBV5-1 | CASSPGTPLYNEQFF | TGCGCCAGCAGCCCCGGGACCCCTCTCTACAATGAGCAGTTCTTC
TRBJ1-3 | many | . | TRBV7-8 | CASGSSSGNTIYF | TGTGCCAGCGGGTCTAGCTCTGGAAACACCATATATTTT
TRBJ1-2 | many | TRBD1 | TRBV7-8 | CASSGDRGLDGYTF | TGTGCCAGCAGCGGTGACAGGGGGCTGGATGGCTACACCTTC
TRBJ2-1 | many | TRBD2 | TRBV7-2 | CASSLAGTHPSSYNEQFF | TGTGCCAGCAGCCTAGCGGGGACGCATCCTAGCTCCTACAATGAGCAGTTCTTC
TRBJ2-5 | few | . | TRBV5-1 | CASSLAVGRETQYF | TGCGCCAGCAGCTTGGCCGTGGGTAGAGAGACCCAGTACTTC
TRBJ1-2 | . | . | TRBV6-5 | CASSSTQGGYTF | TGTGCCAGCAGCTCGACTCAAGGAGGCTACACCTTC
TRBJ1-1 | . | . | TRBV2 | CASRDLAGKTEAFF | TGTGCCAGCAGGGACCTCGCAGGGAAAACCGAAGCTTTCTTT
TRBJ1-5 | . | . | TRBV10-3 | CAIREGGQGNQPQHF | TGTGCCATCAGGGAGGGGGGGCAGGGCAATCAGCCCCAGCATTTT
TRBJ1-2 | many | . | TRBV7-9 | CASSRTENYGYTF | TGTGCCAGCAGCCGGACTGAGAACTATGGCTACACCTTC
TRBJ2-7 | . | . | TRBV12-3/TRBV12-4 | CASSLSSGEQYF | TGTGCCAGCAGTTTAAGTTCAGGCGAGCAGTACTTC
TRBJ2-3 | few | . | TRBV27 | CASGLPPSTDTQYF | TGTGCCAGCGGCCTCCCTCCCAGCACAGATACGCAGTATTTT
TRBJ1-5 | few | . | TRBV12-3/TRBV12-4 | CASSFNPLGQEVDQPQHF | TGTGCCAGCAGTTTTAATCCCCTAGGGCAGGAGGTCGATCAGCCCCAGCATTTT
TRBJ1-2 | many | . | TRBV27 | CASSLSGPGNYGYTF | TGTGCCAGCAGTTTATCGGGCCCCGGAAACTATGGCTACACCTTC
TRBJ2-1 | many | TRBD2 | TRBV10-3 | CAISPPGTSGSYNEQFF | TGTGCCATCAGTCCGCCCGGGACTAGCGGGAGTTACAATGAGCAGTTCTTC